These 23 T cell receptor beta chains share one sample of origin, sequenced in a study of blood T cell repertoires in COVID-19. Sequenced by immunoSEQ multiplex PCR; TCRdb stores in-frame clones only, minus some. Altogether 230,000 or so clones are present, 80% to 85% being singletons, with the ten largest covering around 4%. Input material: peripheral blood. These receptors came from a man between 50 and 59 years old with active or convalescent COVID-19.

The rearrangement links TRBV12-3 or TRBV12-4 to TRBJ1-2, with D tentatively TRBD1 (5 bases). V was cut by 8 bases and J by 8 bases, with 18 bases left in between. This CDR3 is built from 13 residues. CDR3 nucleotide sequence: TGTGCCAGCCTCGACACAACCGGGGGGGGCTACACCTTC. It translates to CASLDTTGGGYTF.

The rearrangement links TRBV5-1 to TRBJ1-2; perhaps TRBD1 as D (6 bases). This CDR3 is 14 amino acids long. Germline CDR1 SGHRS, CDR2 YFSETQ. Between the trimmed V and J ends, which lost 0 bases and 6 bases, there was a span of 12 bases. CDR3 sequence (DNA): TGCGCCAGCAGCTTGGGAGGGGGTAAAGATGGCTACACCTTC. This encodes CASSLGGGKDGYTF.

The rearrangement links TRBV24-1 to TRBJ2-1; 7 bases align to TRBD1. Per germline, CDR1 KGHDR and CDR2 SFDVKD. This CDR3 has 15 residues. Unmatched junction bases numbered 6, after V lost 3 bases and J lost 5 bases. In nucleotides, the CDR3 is TGTGCCACCAGTGATAGGACAGGATGGGACAATGAGCAGTTCTTC. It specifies CATSDRTGWDNEQFF.

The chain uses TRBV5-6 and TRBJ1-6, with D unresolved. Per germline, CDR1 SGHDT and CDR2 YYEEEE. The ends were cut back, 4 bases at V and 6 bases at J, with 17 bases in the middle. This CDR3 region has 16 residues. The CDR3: CASSRFEVDLNSPLHF. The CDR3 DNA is TGTGCCAGCAGCCGCTTCGAGGTCGACCTTAATTCACCCCTCCACTTT.

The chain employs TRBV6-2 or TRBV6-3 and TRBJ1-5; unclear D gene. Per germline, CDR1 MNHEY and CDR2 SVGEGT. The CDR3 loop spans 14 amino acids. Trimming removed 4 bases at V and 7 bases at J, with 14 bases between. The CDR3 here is CASSLEALAQPQHF. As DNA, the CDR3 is TGTGCCAGCAGTTTAGAGGCTCTAGCCCAGCCCCAGCATTTT.

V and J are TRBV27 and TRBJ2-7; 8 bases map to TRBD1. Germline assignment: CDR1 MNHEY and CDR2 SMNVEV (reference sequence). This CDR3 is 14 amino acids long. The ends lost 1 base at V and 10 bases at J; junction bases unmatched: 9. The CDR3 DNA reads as TGTGCCAGCAGTTTATACAGGACAGGGTTCGACCAGTACTTC. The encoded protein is CASSLYRTGFDQYF.

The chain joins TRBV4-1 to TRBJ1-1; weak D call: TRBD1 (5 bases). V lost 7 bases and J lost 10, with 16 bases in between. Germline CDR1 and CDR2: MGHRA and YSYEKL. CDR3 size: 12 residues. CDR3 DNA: TGCGCCAGCACGCCGAGTCCTACAGGAGCTTTCTTT. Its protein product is CASTPSPTGAFF.

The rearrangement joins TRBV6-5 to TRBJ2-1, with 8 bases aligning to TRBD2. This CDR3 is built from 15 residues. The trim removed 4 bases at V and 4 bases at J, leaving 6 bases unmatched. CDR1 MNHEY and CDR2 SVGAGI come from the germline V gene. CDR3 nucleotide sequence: TGTGCCAGCAGTTCAAGCGGGGGAGAGTACAATGAGCAGTTCTTC. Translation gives CASSSSGGEYNEQFF.

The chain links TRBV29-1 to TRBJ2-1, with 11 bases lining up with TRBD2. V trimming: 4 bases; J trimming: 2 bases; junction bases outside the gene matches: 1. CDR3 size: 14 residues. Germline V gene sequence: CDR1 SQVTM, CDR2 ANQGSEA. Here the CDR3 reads CSVATSGTYNEQFF. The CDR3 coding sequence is TGCAGCGTTGCGACTAGCGGGACCTACAATGAGCAGTTCTTC.

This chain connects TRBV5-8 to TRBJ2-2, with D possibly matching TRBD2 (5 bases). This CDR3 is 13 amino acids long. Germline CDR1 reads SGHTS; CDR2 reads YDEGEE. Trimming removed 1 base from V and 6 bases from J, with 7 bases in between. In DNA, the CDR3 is TGTGCCAGCAGCTTGTGGGGAGCCGGGGAGCTGTTTTTT. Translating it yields CASSLWGAGELFF. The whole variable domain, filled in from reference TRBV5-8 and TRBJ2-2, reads EAGVTQSPTHLIKTRGQQATLRCSPISGHTSVYWYQQALGLGLQFLLWYDEGEERNRGNFPPRFSGRQFPNYSSELNVNALELEDSALYLCASSLWGAGELFFGEGSRLTVL.

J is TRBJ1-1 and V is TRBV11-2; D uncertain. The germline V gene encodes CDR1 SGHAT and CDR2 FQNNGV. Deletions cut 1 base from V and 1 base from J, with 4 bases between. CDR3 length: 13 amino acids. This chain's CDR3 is CASSLAGNTEAFF. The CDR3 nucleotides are TGTGCCAGCAGCTTAGCGGGGAACACTGAAGCTTTCTTT.

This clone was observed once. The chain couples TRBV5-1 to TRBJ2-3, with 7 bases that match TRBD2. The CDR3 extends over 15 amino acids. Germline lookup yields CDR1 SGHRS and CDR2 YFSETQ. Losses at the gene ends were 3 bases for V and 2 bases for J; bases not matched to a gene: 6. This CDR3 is CASSSWTSYTDTQYF. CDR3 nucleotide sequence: TGCGCCAGCAGCTCATGGACTAGTTACACAGATACGCAGTATTTT.

The CDR3 loop is CASSSLGGGNNSPLHF. CDR3 bases: TGTGCCAGCAGCTCCCTAGGGGGAGGGAATAATTCACCCCTCCACTTT. The chain employs TRBV7-8 and TRBJ1-6, with a possible D match to TRBD1 (6 bases). The CDR3 spans 16 residues. V lost 4 bases to trimming and J lost 5 bases, with 15 bases between them. The germline gives CDR1 SGHVS, CDR2 FQNEAQ.

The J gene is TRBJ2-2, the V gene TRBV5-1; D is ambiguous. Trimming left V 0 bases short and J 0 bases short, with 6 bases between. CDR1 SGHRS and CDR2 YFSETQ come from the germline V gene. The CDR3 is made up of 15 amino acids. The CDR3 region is CASSLVRTNTGELFF. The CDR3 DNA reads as TGCGCCAGCAGCTTGGTGCGTACGAACACCGGGGAGCTGTTTTTT.

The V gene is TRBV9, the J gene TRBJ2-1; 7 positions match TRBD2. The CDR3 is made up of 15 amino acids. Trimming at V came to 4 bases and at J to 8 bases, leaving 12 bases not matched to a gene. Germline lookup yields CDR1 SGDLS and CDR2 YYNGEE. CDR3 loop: CASSPPGRRGYEQFF. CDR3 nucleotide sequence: TGTGCCAGCAGCCCCCCGGGGCGGCGGGGGTATGAGCAGTTCTTC.

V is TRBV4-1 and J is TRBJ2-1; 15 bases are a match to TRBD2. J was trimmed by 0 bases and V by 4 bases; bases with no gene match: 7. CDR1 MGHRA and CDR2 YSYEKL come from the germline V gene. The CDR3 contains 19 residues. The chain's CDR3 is CASSPRTSGGESSYNEQFF. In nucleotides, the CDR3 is TGCGCCAGCAGCCCACGGACTAGCGGGGGGGAAAGCTCCTACAATGAGCAGTTCTTC.

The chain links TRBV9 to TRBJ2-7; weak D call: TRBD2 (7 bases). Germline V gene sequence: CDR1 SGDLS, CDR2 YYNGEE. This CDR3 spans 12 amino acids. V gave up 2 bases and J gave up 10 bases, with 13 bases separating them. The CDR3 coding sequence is TGTGCCAGCAGCGTGGGCGGGGGCGAACAGTACTTC. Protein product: CASSVGGGEQYF.

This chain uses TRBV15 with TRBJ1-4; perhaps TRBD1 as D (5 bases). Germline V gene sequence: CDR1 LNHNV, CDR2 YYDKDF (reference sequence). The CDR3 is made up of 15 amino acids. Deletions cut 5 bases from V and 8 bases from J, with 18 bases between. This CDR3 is CATSPPVQGYEKLFF. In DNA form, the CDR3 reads TGTGCCACCAGCCCCCCCGTTCAGGGTTACGAAAAACTGTTTTTT.

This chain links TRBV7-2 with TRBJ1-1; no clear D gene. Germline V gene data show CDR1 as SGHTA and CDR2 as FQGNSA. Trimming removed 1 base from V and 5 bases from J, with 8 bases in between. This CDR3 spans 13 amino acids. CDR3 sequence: CASSLELYTEAFF. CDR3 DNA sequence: TGTGCCAGCAGCTTAGAATTGTATACTGAAGCTTTCTTT.

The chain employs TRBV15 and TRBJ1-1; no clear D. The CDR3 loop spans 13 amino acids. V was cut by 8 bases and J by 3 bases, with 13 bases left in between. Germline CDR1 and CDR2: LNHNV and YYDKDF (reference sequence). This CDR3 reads CATEGLVDTEAFF. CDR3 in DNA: TGTGCCACCGAGGGCTTGGTGGACACTGAAGCTTTCTTT.

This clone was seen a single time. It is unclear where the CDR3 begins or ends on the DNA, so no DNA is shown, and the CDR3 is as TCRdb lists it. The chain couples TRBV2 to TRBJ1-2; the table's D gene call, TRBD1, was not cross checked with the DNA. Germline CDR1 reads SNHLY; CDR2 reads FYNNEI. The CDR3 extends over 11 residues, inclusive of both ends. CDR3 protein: CASSEVGQGNF.

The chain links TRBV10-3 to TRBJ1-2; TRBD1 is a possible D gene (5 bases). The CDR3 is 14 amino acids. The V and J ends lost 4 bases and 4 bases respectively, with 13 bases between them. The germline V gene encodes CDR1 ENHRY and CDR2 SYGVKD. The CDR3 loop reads CAISAQGGGYGYTF. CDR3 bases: TGTGCCATCAGTGCGCAGGGTGGCGGCTATGGCTACACCTTC.

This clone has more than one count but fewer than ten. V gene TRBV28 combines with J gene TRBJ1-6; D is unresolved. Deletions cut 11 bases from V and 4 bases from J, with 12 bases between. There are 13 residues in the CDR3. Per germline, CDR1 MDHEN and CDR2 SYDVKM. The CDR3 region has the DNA TGTGCCGGAGGCAACAGTTATAATTCACCCCTCCACTTT. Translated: CAGGNSYNSPLHF. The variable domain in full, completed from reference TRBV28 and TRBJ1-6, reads DVKVTQSSRYLVKRTGEKVFLECVQDMDHENMFWYRQDPGLGLRLIYFSYDVKMKEKGDIPEGYSVSREKKERFSLILESASTNQTSMYLCAGGNSYNSPLHFGNGTRLTVT.